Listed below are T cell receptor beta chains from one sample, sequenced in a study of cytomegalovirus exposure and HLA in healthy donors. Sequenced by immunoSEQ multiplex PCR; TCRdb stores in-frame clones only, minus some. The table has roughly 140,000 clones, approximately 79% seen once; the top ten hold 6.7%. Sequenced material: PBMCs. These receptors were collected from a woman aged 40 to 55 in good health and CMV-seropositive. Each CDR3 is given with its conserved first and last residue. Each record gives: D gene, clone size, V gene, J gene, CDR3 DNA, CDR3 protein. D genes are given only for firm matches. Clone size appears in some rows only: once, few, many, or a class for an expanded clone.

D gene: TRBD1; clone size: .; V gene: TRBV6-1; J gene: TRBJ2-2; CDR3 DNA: TGTGCCAGCAGTGCCATTGGACAGGTCACCGGGGAGCTGTTTTTT; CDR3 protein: CASSAIGQVTGELFF
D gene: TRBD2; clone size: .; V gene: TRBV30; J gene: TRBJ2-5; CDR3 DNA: TGTGCCTGGAGTACGGGACTAGGGCAAGAGACCCAGTACTTC; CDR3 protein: CAWSTGLGQETQYF
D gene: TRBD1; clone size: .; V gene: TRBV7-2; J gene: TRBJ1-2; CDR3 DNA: TGTGCCAGCAGCCGACAGGGAGAGACTAACTATGGCTACACCTTC; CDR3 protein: CASSRQGETNYGYTF
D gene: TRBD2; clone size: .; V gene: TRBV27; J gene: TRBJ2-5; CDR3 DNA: TGTGCCAGCGAAATGGGACTAAAATCGGGAGAGACCCAGTACTTC; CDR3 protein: CASEMGLKSGETQYF
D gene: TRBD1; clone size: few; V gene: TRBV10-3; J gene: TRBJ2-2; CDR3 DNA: TGTGCCATCACACAGGGGGACACCGGGGAGCTGTTTTTT; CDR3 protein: CAITQGDTGELFF
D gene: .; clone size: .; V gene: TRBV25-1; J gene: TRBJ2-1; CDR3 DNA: TGTGCCAGCAGTGTTGCCGGTCGTGGTGAGCAGTTCTTC; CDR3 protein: CASSVAGRGEQFF
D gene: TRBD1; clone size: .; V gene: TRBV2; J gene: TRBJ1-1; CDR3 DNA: TGTGCCAGCAGGGACAGGGGTTTGAACACTGAAGCTTTCTTT; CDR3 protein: CASRDRGLNTEAFF
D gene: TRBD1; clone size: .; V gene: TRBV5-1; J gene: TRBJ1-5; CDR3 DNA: TGCGCCAGCAGCTCCGGACAGGGAGATCAGCCCCAGCATTTT; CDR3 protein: CASSSGQGDQPQHF
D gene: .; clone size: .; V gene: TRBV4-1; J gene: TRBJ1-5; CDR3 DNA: TGCGCCAGCAGCCAAGTACAGGGAAACAATCAGCCCCAGCATTTT; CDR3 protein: CASSQVQGNNQPQHF
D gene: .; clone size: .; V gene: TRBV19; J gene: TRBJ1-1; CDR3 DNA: TGTGCCAGTAGTCCGGGCCCGGGAATGAACACTGAAGCTTTCTTT; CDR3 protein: CASSPGPGMNTEAFF
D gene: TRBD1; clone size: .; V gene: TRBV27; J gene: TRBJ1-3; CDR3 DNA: TGTGCCAGCAGGGGACAGGGGGCGAGTGGAAACACCATATATTTT; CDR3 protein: CASRGQGASGNTIYF
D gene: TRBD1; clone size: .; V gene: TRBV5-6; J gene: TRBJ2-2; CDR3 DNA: TGTGCCAGCAGCTCAACCCGGGACAGGGCTTTAGGGGACACCGGGGAGCTGTTTTTT; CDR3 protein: CASSSTRDRALGDTGELFF
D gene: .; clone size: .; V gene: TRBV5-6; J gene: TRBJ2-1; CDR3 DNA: TGTGCCAGCAGCTTCCGGGCGGGCTCCTACAATGAGCAGTTCTTC; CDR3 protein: CASSFRAGSYNEQFF
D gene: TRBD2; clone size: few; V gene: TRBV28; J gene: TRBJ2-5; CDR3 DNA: TGTGCCAGCAGTTTAACGGCGGGGGGGCGGGAGACCCAGTACTTC; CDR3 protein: CASSLTAGGRETQYF
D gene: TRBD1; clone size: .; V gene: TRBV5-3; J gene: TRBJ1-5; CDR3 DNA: TGTGCCAGAAGCTTTGTCCGACAGGGTGAGGCTCAGCCCCAGCATTTT; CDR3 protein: CARSFVRQGEAQPQHF
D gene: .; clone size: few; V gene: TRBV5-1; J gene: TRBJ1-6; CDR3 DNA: TGCGCCAGCAGCCCTGAGGGCCGGCAATCACCCCTCCACTTT; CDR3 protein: CASSPEGRQSPLHF
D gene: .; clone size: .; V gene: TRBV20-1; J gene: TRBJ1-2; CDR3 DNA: TGCAAGATGGAAACAGGGCTTGGCTACACCTTC; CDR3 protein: CKMETGLGYTF
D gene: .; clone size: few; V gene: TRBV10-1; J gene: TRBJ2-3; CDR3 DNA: TGCGCCAGCAGTCCAACCGGGACTTTCACAGATACGCAGTATTTT; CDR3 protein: CASSPTGTFTDTQYF
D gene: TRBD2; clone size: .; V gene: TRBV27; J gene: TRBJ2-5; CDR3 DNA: TGTGCCAGCAGCTCTAGCGGGGGGGCCTGGGAGACCCAGTACTTC; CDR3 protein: CASSSSGGAWETQYF
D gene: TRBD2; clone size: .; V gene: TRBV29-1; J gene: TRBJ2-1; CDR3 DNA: TGCAGCGTAAAAGTGGGGGGGGGAGCTGAGCAGTTCTTC; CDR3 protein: CSVKVGGGAEQFF
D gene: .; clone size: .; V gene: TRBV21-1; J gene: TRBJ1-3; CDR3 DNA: TGTGCCAGCAGCAAAAGGTGGGAGGGGCCCTCTGGAAACACCATATATTTT; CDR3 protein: CASSKRWEGPSGNTIYF
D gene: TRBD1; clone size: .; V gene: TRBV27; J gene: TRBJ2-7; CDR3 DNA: TGTGCCAGCAGTTCCCCAAGCACAGGGGGCCTTGACGAGCAGTACTTC; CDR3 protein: CASSSPSTGGLDEQYF
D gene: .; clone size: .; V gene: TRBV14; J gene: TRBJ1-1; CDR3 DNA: TGTGCCAGCAGCCCTTCGGGGGTGGCAGCTTTCTTT; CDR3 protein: CASSPSGVAAFF
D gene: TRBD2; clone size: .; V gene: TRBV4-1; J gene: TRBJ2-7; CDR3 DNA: TGCGCCAGCAGCCAAGATAGCGGGGGGCCGACCTACGAGCAGTACTTC; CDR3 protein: CASSQDSGGPTYEQYF
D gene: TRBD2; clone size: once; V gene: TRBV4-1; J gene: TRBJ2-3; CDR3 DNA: TGCGCCAGCAGCCAAGATCGGGCGGGGGGGCCAGTAGATACGCAGTATTTT; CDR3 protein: CASSQDRAGGPVDTQYF
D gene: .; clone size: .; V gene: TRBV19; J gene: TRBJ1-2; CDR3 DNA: TGTGCCAGTAGCCGACAGTTGGACTATGGCTACACCTTC; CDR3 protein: CASSRQLDYGYTF
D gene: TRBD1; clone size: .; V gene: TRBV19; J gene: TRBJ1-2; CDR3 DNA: TGTGCCAGTAGCCGCGGACAGGGTAGGACCTATGGCTACACCTTC; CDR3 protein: CASSRGQGRTYGYTF
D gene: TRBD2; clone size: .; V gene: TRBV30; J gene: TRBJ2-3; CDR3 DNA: TGTGCCTGGAGTACGGGGGGGGCCGCGTATACGCAGTATTTT; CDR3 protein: CAWSTGGAAYTQYF
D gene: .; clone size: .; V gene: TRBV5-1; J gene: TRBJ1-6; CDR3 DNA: TGCGCCAGCAGCTTGGGGCAGGAGGGTTCACCCCTCCACTTT; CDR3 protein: CASSLGQEGSPLHF
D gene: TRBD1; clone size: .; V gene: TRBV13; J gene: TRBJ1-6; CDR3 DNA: TGTGCCAGCAGCCCAAACCCCGACAGGGTTTATAATTCACCCCTCCACTTT; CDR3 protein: CASSPNPDRVYNSPLHF
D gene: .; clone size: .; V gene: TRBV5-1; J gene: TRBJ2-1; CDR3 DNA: TGCGCCAGCAGCCCACCGTCAGGACAAAACAATGAGCAGTTCTTC; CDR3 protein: CASSPPSGQNNEQFF
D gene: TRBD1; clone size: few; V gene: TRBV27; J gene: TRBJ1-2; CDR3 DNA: TGTGCCAGCAGTTTAAGAGGGGGGACAGGGCTGGGCAGGCGGTATGGCTACACCTTC; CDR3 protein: CASSLRGGTGLGRRYGYTF
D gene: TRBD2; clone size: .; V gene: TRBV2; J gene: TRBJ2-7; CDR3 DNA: TGTGCCAGCAGTAAAGGACTAGCGGGGACCTACGAGCAGTACTTC; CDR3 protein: CASSKGLAGTYEQYF
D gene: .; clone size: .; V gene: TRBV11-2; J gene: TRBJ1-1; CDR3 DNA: TGTGCCAGCAGGGACCCCGGGGGTACGACTGAAGCTTTCTTT; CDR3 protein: CASRDPGGTTEAFF
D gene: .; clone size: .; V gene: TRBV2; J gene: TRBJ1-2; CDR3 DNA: TGTGCCAGCAGTGAACCGGAACGACGAGGTGGCTACACCTTC; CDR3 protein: CASSEPERRGGYTF
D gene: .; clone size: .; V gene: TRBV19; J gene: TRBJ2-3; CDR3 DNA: TGTGCCAGTAGTATAGTCCCCTCTAGCACAGATACGCAGTATTTT; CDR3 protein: CASSIVPSSTDTQYF
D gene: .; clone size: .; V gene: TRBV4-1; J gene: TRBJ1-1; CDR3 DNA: TGCGCCAGCAGCCGAGGGATGGTGAGCACTGAAGCTTTCTTT; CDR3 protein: CASSRGMVSTEAFF
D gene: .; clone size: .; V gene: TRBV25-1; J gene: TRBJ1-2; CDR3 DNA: TGTGCCAGCAACAGTAACTATGGCTACACCTTC; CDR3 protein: CASNSNYGYTF
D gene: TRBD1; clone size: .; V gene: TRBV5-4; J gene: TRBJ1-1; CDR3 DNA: TGTGCCAGCAGCGCAAGGACAGGGCCTCGGGACACTGAAGCTTTCTTT; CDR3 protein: CASSARTGPRDTEAFF
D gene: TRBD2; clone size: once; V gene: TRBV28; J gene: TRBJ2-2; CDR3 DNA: TGTGCCAGCAGTCCTAGCGGGGGGCACTGGGCCGGGGAGCTGTTTTTT; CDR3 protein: CASSPSGGHWAGELFF
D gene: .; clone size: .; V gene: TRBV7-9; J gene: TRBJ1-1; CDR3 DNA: TGTTCCAGCAGCCCAGGACAGTGGGCCGGGTCCTCGAACACTGAAGCTTTCTTT; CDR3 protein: CSSSPGQWAGSSNTEAFF
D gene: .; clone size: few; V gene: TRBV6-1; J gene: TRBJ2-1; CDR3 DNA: TGTGCCAGCAGTGACCTGCGGGGAAACTACAATGAGCAGTTCTTC; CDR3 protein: CASSDLRGNYNEQFF
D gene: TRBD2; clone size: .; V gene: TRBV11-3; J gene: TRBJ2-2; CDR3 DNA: TGTGCCAGCAGCCCGGGGGGAGCGAACACCGGGGAGCTGTTTTTT; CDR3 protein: CASSPGGANTGELFF
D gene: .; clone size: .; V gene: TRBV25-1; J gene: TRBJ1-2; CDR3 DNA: TGTGCCGGCAGTCCCCCGGGGGGGGGTGGCTACACCTTC; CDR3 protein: CAGSPPGGGGYTF
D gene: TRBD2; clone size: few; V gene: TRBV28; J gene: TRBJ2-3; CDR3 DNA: TGTGCCAGCAGTAGGCTAGCGTCGGGGGGGAATACGCAGTATTTT; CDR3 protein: CASSRLASGGNTQYF
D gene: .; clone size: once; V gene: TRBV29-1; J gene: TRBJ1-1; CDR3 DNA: TGCAGCGTTGAACGCCCATACCCTTTCCAGGGTGCTTTCTTT; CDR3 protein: CSVERPYPFQGAFF
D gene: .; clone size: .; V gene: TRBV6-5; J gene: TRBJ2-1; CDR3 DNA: TGTGCCAGCGGGAAGGCCGGGAGAAACAATGAGCAGTTCTTC; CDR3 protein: CASGKAGRNNEQFF
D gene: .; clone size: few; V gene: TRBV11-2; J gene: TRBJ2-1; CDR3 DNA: TGTGCCAGCAGCTTAGCTCCGGACATATACAATGAGCAGTTCTTC; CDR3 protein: CASSLAPDIYNEQFF
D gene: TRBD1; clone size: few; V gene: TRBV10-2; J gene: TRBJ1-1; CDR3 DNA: TGCGCCAGCAGTGGGGGACAGGGGGTTTATCATTTCTTT; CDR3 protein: CASSGGQGVYHFF
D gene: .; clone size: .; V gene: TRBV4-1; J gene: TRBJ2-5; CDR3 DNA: TGCGCCAGCAGGGAGGGAGGTTCGGAGACCCAGTACTTC; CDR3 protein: CASREGGSETQYF
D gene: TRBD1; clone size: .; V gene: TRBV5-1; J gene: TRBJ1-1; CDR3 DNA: TGCGCCAGCAGCACGGGACAGCCGAACACTGAAGCTTTCTTT; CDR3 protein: CASSTGQPNTEAFF
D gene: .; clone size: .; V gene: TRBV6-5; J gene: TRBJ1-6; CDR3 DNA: TGTGCCAGCAGACAGGGCCAACGACCCCTCCACTTT; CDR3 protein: CASRQGQRPLHF
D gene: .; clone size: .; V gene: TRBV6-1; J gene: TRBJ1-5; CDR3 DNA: TGTGCCAGCAGGGCCACAGGGATGAGCAATCAGCCCCAGCATTTT; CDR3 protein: CASRATGMSNQPQHF
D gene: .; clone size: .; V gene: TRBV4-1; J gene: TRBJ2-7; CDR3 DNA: TGCGCCAGCAGCCAAGGTTTAAGGACTTACATATCCTACGAGCAGTACTTC; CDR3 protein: CASSQGLRTYISYEQYF
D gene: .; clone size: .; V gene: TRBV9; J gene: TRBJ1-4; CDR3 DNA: TGTGCCAGCAGCGCTTCAGGGACAACTAATGAAAAACTGTTTTTT; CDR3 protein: CASSASGTTNEKLFF